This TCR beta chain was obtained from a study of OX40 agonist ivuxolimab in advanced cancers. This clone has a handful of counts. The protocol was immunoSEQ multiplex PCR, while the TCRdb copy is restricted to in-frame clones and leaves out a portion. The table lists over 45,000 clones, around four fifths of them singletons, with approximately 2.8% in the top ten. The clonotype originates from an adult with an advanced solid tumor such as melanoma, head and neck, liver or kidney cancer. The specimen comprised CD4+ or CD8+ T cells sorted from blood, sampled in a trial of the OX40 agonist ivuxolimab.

This chain's CDR3 is CASRRGTASSYEQYF. CDR3 nucleotides: TGTGCCAGCAGGAGAGGGACGGCGAGCTCCTACGAGCAGTACTTC. V usage is TRBV27 and J usage is TRBJ2-7; D may match TRBD1 or TRBD2 (5 bases each). Germline-derived CDR1 and CDR2 are MNHEY and SMNVEV (reference sequence). The CDR3 length is 15 residues. V was pared by 6 bases and J by 0 bases, with 15 bases between.